The next 19 T cell receptor beta chains were all read from a single sample in a study of T cell responses to AZD1222 COVID-19 vaccine. TCRdb's copy holds only in-frame clones and misses some; the assay was immunoSEQ multiplex PCR. This table has some 79,000 clones, roughly 85% appearing once. The input for sequencing was peripheral blood, taken 28 days after the second AZD1222 dose. These receptors were obtained from an adult who received the AZD1222 COVID-19 vaccine.

The chain couples TRBV18 to TRBJ2-6; D possibly corresponds to TRBD1 (5 bases). The CDR3 totals 17 residues. Germline assignment: CDR1 KGHSH and CDR2 LQKENI. V was cut by 3 bases and J by 0 bases, with 12 bases left in between. In DNA, the CDR3 is TGTGCCAGCTCACCGGAGACAGTAGTCTCTGGGGCCAACGTCCTGACTTTC. Its protein is CASSPETVVSGANVLTF.

This clone was detected a few times. V and J are TRBV5-1 and TRBJ2-5, with TRBD2 identical over 8 bases. This CDR3 is built from 14 residues. In germline, CDR1 is SGHRS, CDR2 YFSETQ. The junction had 7 bases not matched to a gene; V was cut back by 5 bases and J by 4 bases. CDR3 loop: CASRPVAGSETQYF. CDR3 bases: TGCGCCAGCAGACCCGTAGCGGGGTCAGAGACCCAGTACTTC.

The chain employs TRBV6-5 and TRBJ2-2; a possible D gene is TRBD1 (5 bases). Germline assignment: CDR1 MNHEY and CDR2 SVGAGI. Trimming stripped 7 bases from V and 5 bases from J, with 14 bases between. The length of the CDR3 is 14 residues. CDR3: CASNTIRETGELFF. CDR3 nucleotide sequence: TGTGCCAGCAACACAATCAGGGAAACCGGGGAGCTGTTTTTT.

The J gene is TRBJ1-2, the V gene TRBV28; 7 bases are shared with TRBD1. This CDR3 is built from 14 residues. The germline V gene has CDR1 MDHEN and CDR2 SYDVKM. With V trimmed by 6 bases and J by 4 bases, 8 bases remained unmatched. Here the CDR3 DNA reads TGTGCCAGCAGCAAGGGACAGAGACGCTATGGCTACACCTTC. Amino acids: CASSKGQRRYGYTF.

The V gene is TRBV19, the J gene TRBJ2-7; D uncertain. V shed 2 bases and J shed 5 bases, with 7 bases lying between them. This CDR3 has 12 residues. Germline V lookup: CDR1 LNHDA, CDR2 SQIVND (reference sequence). CDR3 DNA sequence: TGTGCCAGTAGTATACAGCCCGACGAGCAGTACGTC. Translating it yields CASSIQPDEQYV.

The chain uses TRBV6-6 and TRBJ1-2; TRBD1 matches 7 bases. The V gene end was trimmed by 5 bases and the J gene end by 8 bases; junction bases not matched to a gene: 11. This CDR3 region has 14 residues. Germline CDR1 MNHNY, CDR2 SVGAGI (reference sequence). CDR3 in amino acids: CASSPVEQGRGYTF. CDR3 nucleotides: TGTGCCAGCAGTCCGGTAGAACAGGGGCGAGGCTACACCTTC.

This chain links TRBV7-8 with TRBJ2-5; 7 nucleotides agree with TRBD2. Germline V CDR1 and CDR2: SGHVS, FQNEAQ. V was pared by 2 bases and J by 5 bases, with 5 bases of the junction left unmatched. The CDR3 contains 14 residues. Here the CDR3 reads CASSLTGLVETQYF. CDR3 nucleotide sequence: TGTGCCAGCAGCTTAACCGGACTAGTGGAGACCCAGTACTTC.

The V gene is TRBV5-5, the J gene TRBJ1-1; 7 bases fit TRBD1. CDR3 size: 13 residues. Germline V gene lookup returns CDR1 SGHKS and CDR2 YYEKEE (reference sequence). Losses at the gene ends were 2 bases for V and 5 bases for J; bases not matched to a gene: 3. Here the CDR3 reads CASSLGTETEAFF. DNA of the CDR3: TGTGCCAGCAGCTTAGGGACAGAAACTGAAGCTTTCTTT.

The rearrangement uses TRBV5-1 and TRBJ1-3; 7 nucleotides agree with TRBD1. The trim removed 0 bases at V and 7 bases at J, leaving 10 bases unmatched. CDR3 length: 16 amino acids. Germline V gene data show CDR1 as SGHRS and CDR2 as YFSETQ. The CDR3 sequence is CASSLGDRVIANTIYF. CDR3 in DNA: TGCGCCAGCAGCTTGGGTGACAGGGTTATAGCGAACACCATATATTTT.

The chain carries TRBV10-3 and TRBJ2-2, with D perhaps TRBD2 (6 bases). V was pared by 10 bases and J by 0 bases, with 15 bases between. The CDR3 covers 15 residues. Germline V gene sequence: CDR1 ENHRY, CDR2 SYGVKD. The CDR3 is CASGPGLANTGELFF. DNA of the CDR3: TGTGCCAGCGGACCGGGACTCGCGAACACCGGGGAGCTGTTTTTT.

The chain has TRBV19 and TRBJ2-7; D may match TRBD1 or TRBD2 (5 bases each). The CDR3 has 16 residues. The germline V and J ends were trimmed by 4 bases and 0 bases, with 16 bases remaining between them. Germline V gene lookup returns CDR1 LNHDA and CDR2 SQIVND (reference sequence). The CDR3 DNA sequence: TGTGCCAGTAGTAGCCCCGGGACGGCGAGCTCCTACGAGCAGTACTTC. Protein sequence: CASSSPGTASSYEQYF.

The gene calls are TRBV5-1 and TRBJ1-2; the D gene is possibly TRBD1 (5 bases). The CDR3 spans 13 residues. V lost 4 bases, J lost 6 bases, and 13 bases lay in between. In germline, CDR1 is SGHRS, CDR2 YFSETQ. The CDR3 DNA is TGCGCCAGCAGCGGGGGGGAGACGGATGGCTACACCTTC. Translated, it gives CASSGGETDGYTF.

This chain connects TRBV6-6 to TRBJ2-7, with 8 bases fitting TRBD1. There are 14 residues in the CDR3. Germline CDR1 MNHNY, CDR2 SVGAGI (reference sequence). V shed 5 bases, J shed 3 bases, and the junction held 6 bases outside the gene matches. The CDR3 DNA sequence: TGTGCCAGCAGTCAGGGGGCTTCGGACTACGAGCAGTACTTC. Its protein product is CASSQGASDYEQYF.

The rearrangement joins TRBV5-6 to TRBJ1-4; 9 nucleotides agree with TRBD1. In germline, CDR1 is SGHDT, CDR2 YYEEEE. This CDR3 comprises 15 residues. J gave up 2 bases and V 5 bases, and 4 bases lay outside the gene matches. In DNA form, the CDR3 reads TGTGCCAGCAGAACACAGGGGGCCACTAATGAAAAACTGTTTTTT. Protein: CASRTQGATNEKLFF. The whole variable domain, remainder taken from reference TRBV5-6 and TRBJ1-4, is DAGVTQSPTHLIKTRGQQVTLRCSPKSGHDTVSWYQQALGQGPQFIFQYYEEEERQRGNFPDRFSGHQFPNYSSELNVNALLLGDSALYLCASRTQGATNEKLFFGSGTQLSVL.

In its sample, this clone was seen a few times. The chain carries TRBV19 and TRBJ1-5; tentative D call: TRBD1 (6 bases). Germline-derived CDR1 and CDR2 are LNHDA and SQIVND (reference sequence). The CDR3 has 16 residues. The V and J ends lost 2 bases and 7 bases respectively, with 18 bases between them. The CDR3 coding sequence is TGTGCCAGTAGTATACGGGGCGCGGGGACAAAACAGCCCCAGCATTTT. Translating it yields CASSIRGAGTKQPQHF.

V and J are TRBV5-8 and TRBJ1-2; D gene uncertain. Germline loops: CDR1 SGHTS, CDR2 YDEGEE. V dropped 3 bases and J dropped 6 bases, with 6 bases sitting between them. CDR3 length equals 11 residues. The CDR3 loop reads CASSSNDGYTF. CDR3 DNA: TGTGCCAGCAGCTCTAATGATGGCTACACCTTC.

The chain employs TRBV4-1 and TRBJ1-5; the D is unclear. Germline lookup yields CDR1 MGHRA and CDR2 YSYEKL. This CDR3 is built from 14 residues. The V and J ends lost 0 bases and 7 bases respectively, with 10 bases between them. The CDR3: CASSQDSGRQPQHF. The CDR3 coding sequence is TGCGCCAGCAGCCAAGACTCCGGGAGGCAGCCCCAGCATTTT.

This clone was detected once. This chain joins TRBV27 and TRBJ2-2; no clear D. V was cut by 6 bases and J by 4 bases, with 12 bases left in between. Germline V gene lookup returns CDR1 MNHEY and CDR2 SMNVEV (reference sequence). The CDR3 is 14 amino acids. DNA for the CDR3: TGTGCCAGCAGCTACTACAGTGGCACCGGGGAGCTGTTTTTT. Protein: CASSYYSGTGELFF.

The CDR3 reads CASSRRRDFSAYNEQFF. CDR3 bases: TGTGCCAGCAGCCGAAGACGGGACTTTAGCGCCTACAATGAGCAGTTCTTC. The rearrangement joins TRBV3-1 (or the pseudogene TRBV3-2) to TRBJ2-1, with D maybe TRBD2 (6 bases). This CDR3 is built from 17 residues. Germline loops: CDR1 LGHDT, CDR2 YNNKEL (reference sequence). Trimming stripped 4 bases from V and 2 bases from J, with 18 bases between.